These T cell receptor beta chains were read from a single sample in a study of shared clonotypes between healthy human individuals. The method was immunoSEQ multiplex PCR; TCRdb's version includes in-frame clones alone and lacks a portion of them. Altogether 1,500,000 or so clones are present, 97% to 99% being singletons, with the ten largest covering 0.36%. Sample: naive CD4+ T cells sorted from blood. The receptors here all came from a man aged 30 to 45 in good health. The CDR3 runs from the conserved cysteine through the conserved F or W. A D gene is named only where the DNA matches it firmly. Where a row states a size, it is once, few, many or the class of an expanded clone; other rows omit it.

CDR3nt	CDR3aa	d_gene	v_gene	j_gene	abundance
TGTGCCAGCAGCCCCTGGACAGGCGCTAGCACAGATACGCAGTATTTT	CASSPWTGASTDTQYF	TRBD1	TRBV5-4	TRBJ2-3	NA
TGTGCCATCCGCTCAACTAGCGGGGGTTACGAGCAGTACTTC	CAIRSTSGGYEQYF	TRBD2	TRBV10-3	TRBJ2-7	NA
TGCAGCGTTGTGGGACAGACTGGAAACACCATATATTTT	CSVVGQTGNTIYF	TRBD1	TRBV29-1	TRBJ1-3	once
TGTGCCAGCAGCCGAGACACGAGAGGCGGGCAGTTCTTC	CASSRDTRGGQFF	NA	TRBV11-3	TRBJ2-1	once
TGTGCCAGCCAACAGGGGGCAGGCGAGCAGTACTTC	CASQQGAGEQYF	TRBD1	TRBV10-3	TRBJ2-7	NA
TGCAGCGTTGACGGATATTCGTCAGGGGCCTACGAGCAGTACTTC	CSVDGYSSGAYEQYF	NA	TRBV29-1	TRBJ2-7	NA
TGTGCCAGCAGTTTATGGAAAGGGGGTGAAAAACTGTTTTTT	CASSLWKGGEKLFF	NA	TRBV28	TRBJ1-4	NA
TGTGCCAGCGGGAGGGACAGGGGGCGTCAGCCCCAGCATTTT	CASGRDRGRQPQHF	TRBD1	TRBV9	TRBJ1-5	NA
TGTGCCAGCTCCCCTGGCATCGGGACGGCTAATGAAAAACTGTTTTTT	CASSPGIGTANEKLFF	NA	TRBV18	TRBJ1-4	NA
TGCGCCAGCAGCAGAAGCGGGAGCCAGTCCTACGAGCAGTACTTC	CASSRSGSQSYEQYF	TRBD2	TRBV5-1	TRBJ2-7	NA
TGTGCCAGCAGCCCTCCCCGCGGTGAGCAGTTCTTC	CASSPPRGEQFF	NA	TRBV7-3	TRBJ2-1	once
TGTGCCAGCAGTCCCCGGGGGACACTTTCCTACGAGCAGTACTTC	CASSPRGTLSYEQYF	NA	TRBV5-8	TRBJ2-7	NA
TGTGCCAGCAGCCCTAGACAGAACCCCACCGGGGAGCTGTTTTTT	CASSPRQNPTGELFF	NA	TRBV9	TRBJ2-2	NA
TGTGCCAGCAGTCGTAGGGGGCCTTCCTACAATGAGCAGTTCTTC	CASSRRGPSYNEQFF	TRBD1	TRBV25-1	TRBJ2-1	NA
TGTGCCAGCAGCTCCCCAACATACTCAGGGGCCCACGAGCAGTACTTC	CASSSPTYSGAHEQYF	NA	TRBV7-9	TRBJ2-7	NA
TGTGCCAGTAGTTATTACGAGCAGTACTTC	CASSYYEQYF	NA	TRBV19	TRBJ2-7	once
TGTGCCAGCAGTTGGGGGGGGCCCAACACCGGGGAGCTGTTTTTT	CASSWGGPNTGELFF	NA	TRBV6-6	TRBJ2-2	NA
TGCAGCGTTAGTACGGGGGGGAACACTGAAGCTTTCTTT	CSVSTGGNTEAFF	NA	TRBV29-1	TRBJ1-1	NA
TGTGCCAGCTCGCTCCACAGCGGCTACGAGCAGTACTTC	CASSLHSGYEQYF	NA	TRBV25-1	TRBJ2-7	NA
TGTGCCAGCAGCTTAGGAGACAGGGGGCCGTTCAATGAGCAGTTCTTC	CASSLGDRGPFNEQFF	TRBD1	TRBV11-3	TRBJ2-1	NA
TGTGCCAGCAGTTTCCGGGACGAGCAGTACTTC	CASSFRDEQYF	NA	TRBV28	TRBJ2-7	NA
TGTGCCAGCAGCGTAGCGGGCGCAAACAATGAGCAGTTCTTC	CASSVAGANNEQFF	NA	TRBV9	TRBJ2-1	NA
TGTGCCAGCAGTACCTGGGGAGCAAGGGCTTTCTTT	CASSTWGARAFF	NA	TRBV28	TRBJ1-1	NA
TGTGCCAGCTCACCACATACAGGGGGGGAAACCGGGGAGCTGTTTTTT	CASSPHTGGETGELFF	NA	TRBV18	TRBJ2-2	NA
TGTGCCAGCTCACCCCGGGCCGGGCGGGTGGACCAGCCCCAGCATTTT	CASSPRAGRVDQPQHF	NA	TRBV18	TRBJ1-5	NA
TGTGCCAGCAGTTACCGGGGGGCCGACAATGAGCAGTTCTTC	CASSYRGADNEQFF	NA	TRBV6-5	TRBJ2-1	NA
TGCGCCAGCAGCTCTGCTGTGGTGAGCACAGATACGCAGTATTTT	CASSSAVVSTDTQYF	NA	TRBV5-1	TRBJ2-3	NA
TGTGCCAGCAGCTTCCCGGGACAGGGAATCGGCGAGCAGTACTTC	CASSFPGQGIGEQYF	TRBD1	TRBV5-4	TRBJ2-7	NA
TGTGCCAGCAGTTACGAACGAAATGAGCAGTTCTTC	CASSYERNEQFF	NA	TRBV28	TRBJ2-1	NA
TGTGCCAGCAGTTTTTCAGGAGGTGAGGATTTT	CASSFSGGEDF	NA	TRBV28	TRBJ1-5	NA
TGTGCCAGCAGTGAACATAGCAATCAGCCCCAGCATTTT	CASSEHSNQPQHF	NA	TRBV2	TRBJ1-5	NA
TGTGCCAGCAGGTCGAGTGACAGGATTTTCGGCGGCTACACCTTC	CASRSSDRIFGGYTF	NA	TRBV27	TRBJ1-2	NA
TGTGCCAGCAGTTATAGGGGAAAAAACTATGGCTACACCTTC	CASSYRGKNYGYTF	NA	TRBV6-5	TRBJ1-2	NA
TGCGCCAGCAGCCAAAACGGGGCGACTAATGAAAAACTGTTTTTT	CASSQNGATNEKLFF	NA	TRBV4-3	TRBJ1-4	NA
TGTGCCAGCAAAAGGGGGAACACCATATATTTT	CASKRGNTIYF	NA	TRBV6-5	TRBJ1-3	NA
TGTGCCAGCAGCTTAGCTCCCTACGAGCAGTACTTC	CASSLAPYEQYF	NA	TRBV7-2	TRBJ2-7	NA
TGTGCCAGCAGTTTGAGGAGGTGGACTGAAGCTTTCTTT	CASSLRRWTEAFF	NA	TRBV27	TRBJ1-1	NA
TGTGCCAGTCGGGACAGGGTGAATGGCTACACCTTC	CASRDRVNGYTF	TRBD1	TRBV19	TRBJ1-2	NA
TGTGCCAGTAGTATGAGGACAGGGGGCATAAGTGGCTACACCTTC	CASSMRTGGISGYTF	TRBD1	TRBV19	TRBJ1-2	NA
TGTGCCACCAGCAGAGAGCGTATCTCTGGAAACACCATATATTTT	CATSRERISGNTIYF	NA	TRBV15	TRBJ1-3	NA
TGTGCCAGCAGCTTAATATCCAGGACAGTTTTATTGGAGACCCAGTACTTC	CASSLISRTVLLETQYF	NA	TRBV11-2	TRBJ2-5	once
TGTGCCAGCTCGGGGGCGTCGAACACCGGGGAGCTGTTTTTT	CASSGASNTGELFF	NA	TRBV7-7	TRBJ2-2	NA
TGTGCCAGCTCACCGGGCGGGACCCAAGAGACCCAGTACTTC	CASSPGGTQETQYF	NA	TRBV18	TRBJ2-5	NA
TGCGCCAGCAGTGAATCAGGACCCCTCGAGCAGTACTTC	CASSESGPLEQYF	NA	TRBV10-1	TRBJ2-7	NA
TGTGCCAGCAGTCCTCTAACCGGGACTACCTACGAGCAGTACTTC	CASSPLTGTTYEQYF	TRBD2	TRBV7-9	TRBJ2-7	NA
TGCGCCAGCAGCCAAGATCAAGCGGGAGCGCTCACAGATACGCAGTATTTT	CASSQDQAGALTDTQYF	TRBD2	TRBV4-1	TRBJ2-3	NA
TGTGCCAGTAGTATATCTTCGGGACTAGCGGACGAGCAGTACTTC	CASSISSGLADEQYF	TRBD2	TRBV19	TRBJ2-7	NA
TGTGCCACCAGCAGAGAGTTTATGGGACAGGGAGGCAATGAGCAGTTCTTC	CATSREFMGQGGNEQFF	TRBD1	TRBV15	TRBJ2-1	NA
TGTGCCAGCAGCGCGATATCAAGCTCTGGGGCCAACGTCCTGACTTTC	CASSAISSSGANVLTF	NA	TRBV9	TRBJ2-6	NA
TGTGCCAGCTCACCAAACTTGGGGACAGGGACCCCCTACGAGCAGTACTTC	CASSPNLGTGTPYEQYF	TRBD1	TRBV18	TRBJ2-7	once
TGTGCCAGCAGTTACCGGGACAGCGAGGAGACCCAGTACTTC	CASSYRDSEETQYF	TRBD1	TRBV6-6	TRBJ2-5	NA
TGTGCCAGCAGCCAATCCGGGACAGGGTTCACTGAAGCTTTCTTT	CASSQSGTGFTEAFF	TRBD1	TRBV14	TRBJ1-1	NA
TGTGCCAGCAGTATCACAGGGGCCGAGCAGTACTTC	CASSITGAEQYF	TRBD1	TRBV6-5	TRBJ2-7	NA
TGCGCCAGCAGCTGGGGGGACAGGACGGACGAGCAGTACTTC	CASSWGDRTDEQYF	TRBD1	TRBV5-1	TRBJ2-7	NA